A single sample is the source of the 19 T cell receptor beta chains below, sequenced in a study of T cell responses to AZD1222 COVID-19 vaccine. TCRdb's table, derived via immunoSEQ multiplex PCR, lists solely in-frame clones and lacks some. The sample yields 110,000 or so clones, about nine tenths seen once. Material: peripheral blood, obtained 28 days after the second AZD1222 dose. The receptors derive from an adult who received the AZD1222 COVID-19 vaccine.

The genes are TRBV4-1 and TRBJ2-4, with TRBD2 matching 10 bases. The germline V gene has CDR1 MGHRA and CDR2 YSYEKL. V shed 5 bases and J 0 bases; nucleotides not matched to a gene: 4. This CDR3 has 16 residues. Written as DNA, the CDR3 is TGCGCCAGCAGCTCAATAGCGGGGGGAGCCAAAAACATTCAGTACTTC. It encodes CASSSIAGGAKNIQYF.

The rearrangement joins TRBV19 to TRBJ1-5; D gene uncertain. V was pared by 4 bases and J by 1 base, with 5 bases between. The germline CDR1 and CDR2 sequences are LNHDA and SQIVND (reference sequence). CDR3 size: 13 residues. The CDR3 bases are TGTGCCAGTAGTACGACCAGCAATCAGCCCCAGCATTTT. Protein product: CASSTTSNQPQHF.

The chain couples TRBV11-2 to TRBJ2-7, with D tentatively TRBD2 (7 bases). Germline CDR1 and CDR2: SGHAT and FQNNGV. The CDR3 extends over 14 amino acids. Trimming stripped 2 bases from V and 5 bases from J, with 13 bases between. The CDR3 DNA follows: TGTGCCAGCAGCTTATACGGGGGGCTGGACGAGCAGTACTTC. This translates into CASSLYGGLDEQYF.

This chain uses TRBV5-1 with TRBJ2-3, with TRBD2 matching 8 bases. The CDR3 runs to 15 residues. After removal of 6 bases from V and 5 bases from J, the junction contained 11 bases not matched to a gene. Germline assignment: CDR1 SGHRS and CDR2 YFSETQ. The CDR3 coding sequence is TGCGCCAGCAACCCTCTCCGGGGGGGCAGAGATACGCAGTATTTT. This codes for CASNPLRGGRDTQYF.

V gene TRBV7-8 combines with J gene TRBJ2-6; 8 bases match TRBD1. The germline V gene encodes CDR1 SGHVS and CDR2 FQNEAQ. The V and J ends lost 5 bases and 5 bases, in that order; junction bases with no gene match: 5. The CDR3 has 15 amino acids. The CDR3 DNA reads TGTGCCAGCAGCCCAGGACAGGGTTGGGCCAACGTCCTGACTTTC. Its protein product is CASSPGQGWANVLTF.

The chain couples TRBV19 to TRBJ1-2, with D possibly TRBD1 on 6 matching bases. There are 13 residues in the CDR3. V lost 10 bases, J lost 2 bases, and 14 bases lay in between. Germline-derived CDR1 and CDR2 are LNHDA and SQIVND (reference sequence). The CDR3 is CATQGQLNYGYTF. DNA of the CDR3: TGTGCCACCCAAGGACAGCTAAACTATGGCTACACCTTC.

The rearrangement links TRBV7-9 to TRBJ1-5; tentative D call: TRBD1 (5 bases). Trimming removed 5 bases from V and 6 bases from J, with 11 bases in between. Germline CDR1 is SEHNR and CDR2 is FQNEAQ (reference sequence). The CDR3 sequence is 13 residues long. DNA of the CDR3: TGTGCCAGCAGCAGTACAGGCCCTCAGCCCCAGCATTTT. As protein: CASSSTGPQPQHF.

The CDR3 reads CASSQDRDYEQYF. The CDR3 bases are TGTGCCAGCAGCCAAGACCGGGACTACGAGCAGTACTTC. The chain carries TRBV3-1 (or the pseudogene TRBV3-2) and TRBJ2-7; possible D gene TRBD2, 5 bases. This CDR3 comprises 13 residues. CDR1 and CDR2 from the germline V gene are LGHDT and YNNKEL (reference sequence). V was trimmed by 0 bases and J by 3 bases, leaving 6 bases between them.

The chain couples TRBV10-1 to TRBJ1-1, with 8 bases identical to TRBD1. Trimming took 6 bases from V and 4 from J; bases not matched to a gene: 4. The CDR3 length is 13 residues. From germline, CDR1 is WNHNN and CDR2 SYGVQD (reference sequence). DNA for the CDR3: TGCGCCAGCAGCAGGGGGCTAAGCACTGAAGCTTTCTTT. This translates into CASSRGLSTEAFF.

This clone was observed a single time. The chain combines TRBV5-5 with TRBJ2-3; TRBD1 is a possible D gene (6 bases). The V and J ends lost 1 base and 9 bases respectively, with 21 bases between them. The germline CDR1 and CDR2 sequences are SGHKS and YYEKEE (reference sequence). The CDR3 contains 16 residues. The chain's CDR3 is CASSLTTETSTGTQYF. For the CDR3, the DNA is TGTGCCAGCAGCTTGACGACAGAAACTTCCACAGGGACGCAGTATTTT. The variable domain in full, with the rest retrieved from reference TRBV5-5 and TRBJ2-3, is DAGVTQSPTHLIKTRGQQVTLRCSPISGHKSVSWYQQVLGQGPQFIFQYYEKEERGRGNFPDRFSARQFPNYSSELNVNALLLGDSALYLCASSLTTETSTGTQYFGPGTRLTVL.

This chain links TRBV19 with TRBJ2-1; 7 nucleotides agree with TRBD2. CDR1 and CDR2 from the germline V gene are LNHDA and SQIVND (reference sequence). The CDR3 has 15 residues. The J segment lost 3 bases and the V segment lost 8 bases, leaving 10 bases of the junction unmatched. Written as DNA, the CDR3 is TGTGCCAGTTGGCGGCGGGCGGGGGTCTACAATGAGCAGTTCTTC. This codes for CASWRRAGVYNEQFF.

The CDR3 sequence: CASSPRGQSYGYTF. CDR3 coding DNA: TGTGCCAGCTCACCAAGGGGACAGTCCTATGGCTACACCTTC. The rearrangement joins TRBV18 to TRBJ1-2, with 7 bases aligning to TRBD1. Germline-derived CDR1 and CDR2 are KGHSH and LQKENI. The CDR3 is 14 residues long. V trimming: 2 bases; J trimming: 4 bases; junction bases outside the gene matches: 4.

The CDR3 sequence is CASSVGASYNEQFF. In DNA, the CDR3 is TGTGCCAGCAGCGTAGGGGCATCCTACAATGAGCAGTTCTTC. The rearrangement links TRBV9 to TRBJ2-1, with D uncertain. With 0 bases removed from V and 1 base from J, the gap between germline ends came to 5 bases. This CDR3 is 14 amino acids long. The germline V gene has CDR1 SGDLS and CDR2 YYNGEE.

The chain carries TRBV6-1 and TRBJ1-6; TRBD1 is a possible D gene (6 bases). The germline V and J ends were trimmed by 2 bases and 13 bases, with 15 bases remaining between them. The CDR3 is made up of 14 amino acids. CDR1 and CDR2 from the germline V gene are MNHNS and SASEGT. The DNA for the CDR3 is TGTGCCAGCAGTGAAAACCTGGACAGTTCCCCCCTCCACTTT. It yields the protein CASSENLDSSPLHF.

This rearrangement joins TRBV2 to TRBJ1-2; D is unclear. The V gene lost 3 bases and the J gene lost 1 base, with 6 bases spanning the gap. This CDR3 has 13 amino acids. Germline CDR1 and CDR2: SNHLY and FYNNEI. Written as DNA, the CDR3 is TGTGCCAGCAGTGAGGAGAATAACTATGGCTACACCTTC. It specifies CASSEENNYGYTF. Complete variable domain (other parts from reference TRBV2 and TRBJ1-2): EPEVTQTPSHQVTQMGQEVILRCVPISNHLYFYWYRQILGQKVEFLVSFYNNEISEKSEIFDDQFSVERPDGSNFTLKIRSTKLEDSAMYFCASSEENNYGYTFGSGTRLTVV.

This chain connects TRBV6-2 or TRBV6-3 to TRBJ1-2; D gene uncertain. Germline loops: CDR1 MNHEY, CDR2 SVGEGT. V lost 2 bases and J 1 base, leaving 11 bases between the germline ends. This CDR3 region has 15 residues. The chain's CDR3 is CASSYDRTGNYGYTF. CDR3 in DNA: TGTGCCAGCAGTTACGATCGGACGGGTAACTATGGCTACACCTTC.

The chain carries TRBV24-1 and TRBJ1-1; 8 bases agree with TRBD1. V was pared by 4 bases and J by 2 bases, with 5 bases of the junction left unmatched. Germline-derived CDR1 and CDR2 are KGHDR and SFDVKD. The CDR3 sequence is 15 residues long. The CDR3 DNA reads as TGTGCCACCAGTGAGGGAGGACAGGGAAACACTGAAGCTTTCTTT. Encoded protein: CATSEGGQGNTEAFF.

J is TRBJ2-1 and V is TRBV5-1; the match to TRBD2 covers 14 bases. CDR1 SGHRS and CDR2 YFSETQ come from the germline V gene. This CDR3 spans 16 amino acids. The ends lost 4 bases at V and 2 bases at J; junction bases unmatched: 2. CDR3 in amino acids: CASSETSGGAYNEQFF. CDR3 in DNA: TGCGCCAGCAGCGAGACTAGCGGGGGGGCCTACAATGAGCAGTTCTTC.

The chain has TRBV27 and TRBJ2-6; D call uncertain. V dropped 8 bases and J dropped 0 bases, with 23 bases sitting between them. The CDR3 contains 19 residues. In germline, CDR1 is MNHEY, CDR2 SMNVEV (reference sequence). CDR3 sequence: CASSTGPKQIYSGANVLTF. As DNA, the CDR3 is TGTGCCAGCTCCACCGGGCCCAAGCAGATTTACTCTGGGGCCAACGTCCTGACTTTC.